A single sample gave rise to the 14 T cell receptor beta chains below, sequenced in a study of cytomegalovirus exposure and HLA in healthy donors. PCR amplification relied on 60 Vbeta primers (plus 13 Jbeta primers). Profiled with immunoSEQ multiplex PCR; TCRdb holds only in-frame clones, not every one. The sample includes about 140,000 clones, 88% of them seen just once. What was sequenced was PBMCs. Every receptor here comes from a woman in her forties in good health and CMV-seronegative.

The chain couples TRBV6-5 to TRBJ2-7, with D possibly TRBD1 on 5 matching bases. Germline V gene sequence: CDR1 MNHEY, CDR2 SVGAGI. Trimming removed 2 bases from V and 3 bases from J, with 11 bases in between. The CDR3 covers 14 residues. The CDR3 nucleotides are TGTGCCAGCAGTTACAGACAGATCCACTACGAGCAGTACTTC. Its translation is CASSYRQIHYEQYF.

The rearrangement uses TRBV27 and TRBJ2-1, with D possibly being TRBD2 (5 bases). V dropped 3 bases and J dropped 4 bases, with 13 bases sitting between them. CDR3 length: 15 residues. CDR1 is MNHEY, CDR2 SMNVEV, per germline (reference sequence). Written as DNA, the CDR3 is TGTGCCAGCAGTTTTCTAGGCGGGCCTTACAATGAGCAGTTCTTC. Its translation is CASSFLGGPYNEQFF.

This rearrangement joins TRBV27 to TRBJ1-2, with a weak D call TRBD1 (5 bases). The V end lost 3 bases, the J end lost 0 bases, and 8 bases lay between the germline ends. Germline V gene lookup returns CDR1 MNHEY and CDR2 SMNVEV (reference sequence). The length of the CDR3 is 14 residues. Here the CDR3 DNA reads TGTGCCAGCAGTTTTGACAGAGCTAACTATGGCTACACCTTC. Translation: CASSFDRANYGYTF.

As for this clone: Other DNA sequences within the sample encode an identical CDR3. The chain uses TRBV30 and TRBJ2-5, with D uncertain. Germline V gene lookup returns CDR1 GTSNPN and CDR2 SVGIG (reference sequence). The CDR3 consists of 13 residues. Trimming removed 5 bases at V and 8 bases at J, with 18 bases between. CDR3 protein: CAWAPGVLETQYF. CDR3 coding DNA: TGTGCCTGGGCCCCCGGAGTTTTGGAAACCCAGTACTTC.

The V call is TRBV4-3, the J call TRBJ2-5; D possibly corresponds to TRBD2 (5 bases). This CDR3 is built from 17 residues. Germline-derived CDR1 and CDR2 are LGHNA and YSLEER. Deletions cut 0 bases from V and 1 base from J, with 15 bases between. CDR3 amino acids: CASSQDLGSAGQETQYF. In DNA form, the CDR3 reads TGCGCCAGCAGCCAAGACTTGGGTAGCGCTGGCCAAGAGACCCAGTACTTC.

V gene TRBV9 combines with J gene TRBJ2-5, with 12 bases matching TRBD2. This CDR3 is 17 amino acids long. Germline V CDR1 and CDR2: SGDLS, YYNGEE. V lost 0 bases, J lost 4 bases, and 7 bases stayed unmatched. The CDR3 DNA reads as TGTGCCAGCAGCGTAGGGCTAGCGGGAGGGGGGGGAGAGACCCAGTACTTC. Protein sequence: CASSVGLAGGGGETQYF. Supplemented by reference TRBV9 and TRBJ2-5, the full variable domain reads DSGVTQTPKHLITATGQRVTLRCSPRSGDLSVYWYQQSLDQGLQFLIQYYNGEERAKGNILERFSAQQFPDLHSELNLSSLELGDSALYFCASSVGLAGGGGETQYFGPGTRLLVL.

The chain is built from TRBV28 and TRBJ2-3; 9 positions match TRBD1. Germline values: CDR1 MDHEN, CDR2 SYDVKM. The CDR3 spans 16 residues. The junction had 10 bases not matched to a gene; V was cut back by 5 bases and J by 4 bases. The CDR3 DNA reads TGTGCCAGCAGTCAGACTCCGGGACAGGGCCCAGATACGCAGTATTTT. As protein: CASSQTPGQGPDTQYF.

The rearrangement uses TRBV9 and TRBJ2-7; 7 bases fit TRBD1. Germline assignment: CDR1 SGDLS and CDR2 YYNGEE. V gave up 3 bases and J gave up 3 bases; unmatched junction bases: 3. The CDR3 runs 13 residues. The CDR3 reads CASSAGQSYEQYF. For the CDR3, the DNA is TGTGCCAGCAGCGCGGGACAGAGCTACGAGCAGTACTTC. The whole variable domain, remainder taken from reference TRBV9 and TRBJ2-7, is DSGVTQTPKHLITATGQRVTLRCSPRSGDLSVYWYQQSLDQGLQFLIQYYNGEERAKGNILERFSAQQFPDLHSELNLSSLELGDSALYFCASSAGQSYEQYFGPGTRLTVT.

The chain recombines TRBV10-3 with TRBJ1-4; TRBD1 agrees at 7 bases. Germline lookup yields CDR1 ENHRY and CDR2 SYGVKD. V was pared by 7 bases and J by 3 bases, with 5 bases of the junction left unmatched. This CDR3 spans 14 amino acids. This CDR3 reads CAIKEGAPNEKLFF. The CDR3 nucleotides read TGTGCCATCAAAGAGGGGGCCCCTAATGAAAAACTGTTTTTT.

V and J are TRBV29-1 and TRBJ2-5; possibly TRBD1 for D (6 bases). The CDR3 is made up of 14 amino acids. Trimming removed 2 bases at V and 2 bases at J, with 12 bases between. The V gene's germline CDR1 is SQVTM and CDR2 ANQGSEA. The DNA of the CDR3 is TGCAGCGTTGAAACGAGAAGGGGGCAAGAGACCCAGTACTTC. This sequence encodes CSVETRRGQETQYF.

The V call is TRBV7-9, the J call TRBJ2-7; the D gene is possibly TRBD1 (5 bases). Trimming cost V 5 bases and J 2 bases, with 16 bases left between them. Germline CDR1 SEHNR, CDR2 FQNEAQ (reference sequence). The CDR3 loop spans 15 amino acids. The CDR3 loop reads CASSRLGDSTYEQYF. The CDR3 nucleotides are TGTGCCAGCAGCCGACTGGGCGACAGCACCTACGAGCAGTACTTC.

This chain links TRBV6-5 with TRBJ2-7, with 8 bases identical to TRBD1. The V segment lost 5 bases and the J segment 4 bases; nucleotides outside the gene matches: 4. Germline lookup yields CDR1 MNHEY and CDR2 SVGAGI. The CDR3 loop spans 13 amino acids. The CDR3 nucleotides are TGTGCCAGCAGTGTGACAGGGGCTTACGAGCAGTACTTC. It is translated as CASSVTGAYEQYF.

The V gene is TRBV7-2, the J gene TRBJ2-3; 9 bases align to TRBD2. The CDR3 runs to 16 residues. Per the germline V gene, CDR1 is SGHTA and CDR2 is FQGNSA. The V gene end was trimmed by 2 bases and the J gene end by 3 bases; junction bases not matched to a gene: 6. The CDR3 reads CASSLLAGGLTDTQYF. The CDR3 coding sequence is TGTGCCAGCAGCTTATTGGCGGGAGGGCTGACAGATACGCAGTATTTT. Complete variable domain (other parts from reference TRBV7-2 and TRBJ2-3): GAGVSQSPSNKVTEKGKDVELRCDPISGHTALYWYRQSLGQGLEFLIYFQGNSAPDKSGLPSDRFSAERTGGSVSTLTIQRTQQEDSAVYLCASSLLAGGLTDTQYFGPGTRLTVL.

The J gene is TRBJ2-7, the V gene TRBV11-3; TRBD2 might be the D (6 bases). This CDR3 comprises 13 residues. CDR1 is SGHNT and CDR2 is YENEEA in the germline V gene. V lost 2 bases, J lost 5 bases, and 10 bases lay in between. CDR3: CASSLPTGDEQYF. CDR3 in DNA: TGTGCCAGCAGCTTACCCACGGGAGACGAGCAGTACTTC.